This is a list of T cell receptor beta chains from one sample in a study of blood T cell repertoires in COVID-19. The protocol was immunoSEQ multiplex PCR, while the TCRdb copy is restricted to in-frame clones and leaves out a portion. This table holds about 120,000 clones, just under 80% found once. Sequenced input: peripheral blood. The source of these receptors is a man aged 60 to 69 with active or convalescent COVID-19. Each CDR3 is given with its conserved first and last residue. Each record gives: CDR3 protein, CDR3 DNA, J gene, clone size, D gene, V gene. D genes are given only for firm matches. A clone size is listed for some rows: how often the clone was seen (once, few, many), or a class if it is expanded.

CDR3aa: CASSSDRDGYEQYF
CDR3nt: TGTGCCAGCTCATCGGACAGGGATGGCTACGAGCAGTACTTC
j_gene: TRBJ2-7
abundance: NA
d_gene: TRBD1
v_gene: TRBV18

CDR3aa: CASRGTSFNEQFF
CDR3nt: TGTGCCAGCAGAGGGACTAGTTTCAATGAGCAGTTCTTC
j_gene: TRBJ2-1
abundance: NA
d_gene: TRBD2
v_gene: TRBV6-5

CDR3aa: CSASRGDYGYTF
CDR3nt: TGCAGTGCTAGTCGAGGTGACTATGGCTACACCTTC
j_gene: TRBJ1-2
abundance: NA
d_gene: NA
v_gene: TRBV20-1

CDR3aa: CASSVTGGGDEQYF
CDR3nt: TGTGCCAGCAGCGTAACAGGGGGAGGCGACGAGCAGTACTTC
j_gene: TRBJ2-7
abundance: NA
d_gene: TRBD1
v_gene: TRBV9

CDR3aa: CATSPAGTGAPYTDTQYF
CDR3nt: TGTGCCACCAGCCCTGCCGGGACAGGAGCACCTTACACAGATACGCAGTATTTT
j_gene: TRBJ2-3
abundance: NA
d_gene: TRBD1
v_gene: TRBV24-1

CDR3aa: CASSQDQSWDRGTDTQYF
CDR3nt: TGCGCCAGCAGCCAAGATCAGTCTTGGGACAGGGGCACAGATACGCAGTATTTT
j_gene: TRBJ2-3
abundance: NA
d_gene: TRBD1
v_gene: TRBV4-3

CDR3aa: CASSQGQYQETQYF
CDR3nt: TGCGCCAGCAGCCAAGGACAGTACCAAGAGACCCAGTACTTC
j_gene: TRBJ2-5
abundance: medium-sized
d_gene: NA
v_gene: TRBV4-3

CDR3aa: CASSPGGGRTNEKLFF
CDR3nt: TGTGCCAGCTCACCAGGCGGGGGCCGAACTAATGAAAAACTGTTTTTT
j_gene: TRBJ1-4
abundance: NA
d_gene: NA
v_gene: TRBV18

CDR3aa: CASLSGGGEQYF
CDR3nt: TGTGCCAGCTTGTCGGGAGGGGGAGAGCAGTACTTC
j_gene: TRBJ2-7
abundance: NA
d_gene: TRBD2
v_gene: TRBV2

CDR3aa: CASSQVVNGEQFF
CDR3nt: TGTGCCAGCAGCCAAGTAGTAAATGGTGAGCAGTTCTTC
j_gene: TRBJ2-1
abundance: NA
d_gene: NA
v_gene: TRBV3-1/TRBV3-2

CDR3aa: CASSRSRTGGTEAFF
CDR3nt: TGTGCCAGCAGCCGGTCCAGGACAGGGGGCACTGAAGCTTTCTTT
j_gene: TRBJ1-1
abundance: NA
d_gene: TRBD1
v_gene: TRBV16

CDR3aa: CAWNTGGYEQYF
CDR3nt: TGTGCCTGGAACACGGGAGGCTACGAGCAGTACTTC
j_gene: TRBJ2-7
abundance: NA
d_gene: TRBD2
v_gene: TRBV30

CDR3aa: CASSLGGTGDEQYF
CDR3nt: TGTGCCAGCAGCTTAGGTGGGACAGGGGACGAGCAGTACTTC
j_gene: TRBJ2-7
abundance: NA
d_gene: TRBD1
v_gene: TRBV7-2

CDR3aa: CASREGQNTEAFF
CDR3nt: TGCGCCAGCAGGGAGGGACAGAACACTGAAGCTTTCTTT
j_gene: TRBJ1-1
abundance: NA
d_gene: NA
v_gene: TRBV10-1

CDR3aa: CAWRPTGFSGYTF
CDR3nt: TGTGCCTGGAGACCCACAGGGTTTAGCGGCTACACCTTC
j_gene: TRBJ1-2
abundance: NA
d_gene: NA
v_gene: TRBV30

CDR3aa: CASSRLPQREQFF
CDR3nt: TGCGCCAGCAGCCGCCTTCCGCAGCGAGAGCAGTTCTTC
j_gene: TRBJ2-1
abundance: NA
d_gene: NA
v_gene: TRBV5-1

CDR3aa: CASSLPAGGRTQYF
CDR3nt: TGTGCCAGCAGCTTACCGGCGGGGGGGCGGACCCAGTACTTC
j_gene: TRBJ2-5
abundance: NA
d_gene: TRBD2
v_gene: TRBV7-2

CDR3aa: CAISGGQETQYF
CDR3nt: TGTGCCATCAGTGGAGGCCAAGAGACCCAGTACTTC
j_gene: TRBJ2-5
abundance: NA
d_gene: NA
v_gene: TRBV10-3

CDR3aa: CASSPDRGSFETQYF
CDR3nt: TGTGCCAGCAGTCCGGACAGGGGTTCGTTCGAGACCCAGTACTTC
j_gene: TRBJ2-5
abundance: NA
d_gene: TRBD1
v_gene: TRBV28

CDR3aa: CATSRDPPPADTEAFF
CDR3nt: TGTGCCACCAGCAGAGATCCTCCCCCCGCGGACACTGAAGCTTTCTTT
j_gene: TRBJ1-1
abundance: NA
d_gene: NA
v_gene: TRBV15

CDR3aa: CASSVEESEQFF
CDR3nt: TGTGCCAGCAGCGTAGAAGAGAGCGAGCAGTTCTTC
j_gene: TRBJ2-1
abundance: NA
d_gene: NA
v_gene: TRBV9

CDR3aa: CASSLSRQQETQYF
CDR3nt: TGTGCCAGCAGCTTGTCTCGACAGCAAGAGACCCAGTACTTC
j_gene: TRBJ2-5
abundance: NA
d_gene: NA
v_gene: TRBV7-6

CDR3aa: CASSPDRAGQSYGYTF
CDR3nt: TGCGCCAGCAGCCCAGACCGCGCGGGACAGTCCTATGGCTACACCTTC
j_gene: TRBJ1-2
abundance: NA
d_gene: TRBD1
v_gene: TRBV5-1

CDR3aa: CASSLIQGSSGEAFF
CDR3nt: TGCGCCAGCAGCTTGATCCAGGGAAGTTCGGGTGAAGCTTTCTTT
j_gene: TRBJ1-1
abundance: NA
d_gene: NA
v_gene: TRBV5-1

CDR3aa: CASSPGLPGATGELFF
CDR3nt: TGTGCCAGCAGCCCGGGACTCCCCGGAGCTACCGGGGAGCTGTTTTTT
j_gene: TRBJ2-2
abundance: NA
d_gene: NA
v_gene: TRBV5-4

CDR3aa: CASSQGGGRTDTQYF
CDR3nt: TGTGCCAGCAGCCAAGGGGGGGGGCGCACAGATACGCAGTATTTT
j_gene: TRBJ2-3
abundance: NA
d_gene: NA
v_gene: TRBV3-1/TRBV3-2

CDR3aa: CASSPSEDTEAFF
CDR3nt: TGTGCCAGCTCGCCGAGTGAGGACACTGAAGCTTTCTTT
j_gene: TRBJ1-1
abundance: NA
d_gene: NA
v_gene: TRBV18

CDR3aa: CASRDGAGGSPLHF
CDR3nt: TGTGCCAGCAGAGATGGGGCGGGGGGATCACCCCTCCACTTT
j_gene: TRBJ1-6
abundance: once
d_gene: NA
v_gene: TRBV6-5

CDR3aa: CASRIQETNSPLHF
CDR3nt: TGTGCCAGCAGGATACAGGAGACAAATTCACCCCTCCACTTT
j_gene: TRBJ1-6
abundance: NA
d_gene: NA
v_gene: TRBV2

CDR3aa: CASSQRAGAVDTQYF
CDR3nt: TGTGCCAGCAGCCAACGAGCGGGAGCGGTAGATACGCAGTATTTT
j_gene: TRBJ2-3
abundance: once
d_gene: TRBD2
v_gene: TRBV4-2

CDR3aa: CASSLEGPSVTSSYEQYF
CDR3nt: TGTGCCAGCAGCTTAGAGGGGCCCTCCGTGACTAGCAGTTACGAGCAGTACTTC
j_gene: TRBJ2-7
abundance: NA
d_gene: TRBD2
v_gene: TRBV7-9

CDR3aa: CASSDAPSGESYNEQFF
CDR3nt: TGCGCCAGCAGTGACGCCCCTAGCGGCGAATCCTACAATGAGCAGTTCTTC
j_gene: TRBJ2-1
abundance: few
d_gene: TRBD2
v_gene: TRBV10-2

CDR3aa: CASSIRWVTSGKGYNEQFF
CDR3nt: TGTGCCAGTAGCATACGATGGGTGACTAGCGGGAAGGGGTACAATGAGCAGTTCTTC
j_gene: TRBJ2-1
abundance: NA
d_gene: TRBD2
v_gene: TRBV19

CDR3aa: CASSLGQVAYEQYF
CDR3nt: TGTGCCAGCAGTTTGGGGCAGGTCGCCTACGAGCAGTACTTC
j_gene: TRBJ2-7
abundance: NA
d_gene: NA
v_gene: TRBV7-8

CDR3aa: CASSQPKGEAFF
CDR3nt: TGTGCCAGCAGCCAACCAAAGGGGGAAGCTTTCTTT
j_gene: TRBJ1-1
abundance: NA
d_gene: NA
v_gene: TRBV3-1/TRBV3-2

CDR3aa: CASSLRSTMYSNQPQHF
CDR3nt: TGTGCCAGCAGTCTGCGTTCGACAATGTATAGCAATCAGCCCCAGCATTTT
j_gene: TRBJ1-5
abundance: once
d_gene: NA
v_gene: TRBV6-2/TRBV6-3

CDR3aa: CASSQVQGSTDTQYF
CDR3nt: TGCGCCAGCAGCCAAGTACAGGGTAGCACAGATACGCAGTATTTT
j_gene: TRBJ2-3
abundance: NA
d_gene: NA
v_gene: TRBV4-1

CDR3aa: CASSPGTSGTHEQFF
CDR3nt: TGCGCCAGCAGCCCCGGGACTAGCGGGACCCATGAGCAGTTCTTC
j_gene: TRBJ2-1
abundance: once
d_gene: TRBD2
v_gene: TRBV5-1

CDR3aa: CASSLGGVEAFF
CDR3nt: TGCGCCAGCAGCTTGGGCGGGGTTGAAGCTTTCTTT
j_gene: TRBJ1-1
abundance: few
d_gene: NA
v_gene: TRBV5-1

CDR3aa: CTSSQGFRNVPEAFF
CDR3nt: TGCACCAGCAGCCAAGGGTTCAGGAACGTACCTGAAGCTTTCTTT
j_gene: TRBJ1-1
abundance: NA
d_gene: NA
v_gene: TRBV1

CDR3aa: CASSPRRTEAFF
CDR3nt: TGTGCCAGTAGTCCTCGGAGGACTGAAGCTTTCTTT
j_gene: TRBJ1-1
abundance: NA
d_gene: NA
v_gene: TRBV19

CDR3aa: CASSFSRRTGGISYEQYF
CDR3nt: TGTGCCAGCAGCTTTAGCCGGCGTACAGGGGGGATCTCCTACGAGCAGTACTTC
j_gene: TRBJ2-7
abundance: NA
d_gene: TRBD1
v_gene: TRBV13

CDR3aa: CASSPFGTTQGYEQYF
CDR3nt: TGTGCCAGCTCACCGTTCGGGACTACTCAGGGCTACGAGCAGTACTTC
j_gene: TRBJ2-7
abundance: NA
d_gene: TRBD2
v_gene: TRBV18

CDR3aa: CASSQDFLESYEQYF
CDR3nt: TGCGCCAGCAGCCAAGACTTTTTAGAGTCCTACGAGCAGTACTTC
j_gene: TRBJ2-7
abundance: NA
d_gene: NA
v_gene: TRBV4-3

CDR3aa: CASSLSPRETQYF
CDR3nt: TGTGCCAGCAGTCTCAGCCCCAGGGAGACCCAGTACTTC
j_gene: TRBJ2-5
abundance: NA
d_gene: NA
v_gene: TRBV28

CDR3aa: CASSLEHRAGTQYF
CDR3nt: TGTGCCAGCAGCTTGGAGCACAGGGCGGGGACCCAGTACTTC
j_gene: TRBJ2-5
abundance: NA
d_gene: NA
v_gene: TRBV5-8

CDR3aa: CASSLAPSGSYNEQFF
CDR3nt: TGTGCCAGCAGCTTAGCGCCCAGCGGCTCCTACAATGAGCAGTTCTTC
j_gene: TRBJ2-1
abundance: NA
d_gene: NA
v_gene: TRBV7-6

CDR3aa: CACRNGTGRIREKLFF
CDR3nt: TGTGCCTGCCGAAACGGGACAGGGAGGATAAGAGAAAAACTGTTTTTT
j_gene: TRBJ1-4
abundance: few
d_gene: TRBD1
v_gene: TRBV30

CDR3aa: CSASMRGLREQYF
CDR3nt: TGCAGTGCTAGTATGCGGGGGCTGCGCGAGCAGTACTTC
j_gene: TRBJ2-7
abundance: NA
d_gene: NA
v_gene: TRBV20-1

CDR3aa: CASSYSSLGSYEQYF
CDR3nt: TGTGCCAGCAGTTACTCGTCACTAGGATCCTACGAGCAGTACTTC
j_gene: TRBJ2-7
abundance: NA
d_gene: NA
v_gene: TRBV6-5

CDR3aa: CASSVGTGNSNQPQHF
CDR3nt: TGCGCCAGCAGTGTGGGGACAGGGAATAGCAATCAGCCCCAGCATTTT
j_gene: TRBJ1-5
abundance: NA
d_gene: TRBD1
v_gene: TRBV10-2

CDR3aa: CASVSGGFAGELFF
CDR3nt: TGTGCCAGTGTGTCAGGGGGCTTCGCCGGGGAGCTGTTTTTT
j_gene: TRBJ2-2
abundance: NA
d_gene: TRBD1
v_gene: TRBV19

CDR3aa: CASSMRGHTDTQYF
CDR3nt: TGTGCCAGTAGTATGAGGGGGCACACAGATACGCAGTATTTT
j_gene: TRBJ2-3
abundance: NA
d_gene: TRBD1
v_gene: TRBV19